The 13 T cell receptor beta chains listed next were all sequenced from one sample in a study of CXCR3-negative and CXCR3-positive naive CD8 T cells. Findings of the study overall: More hydrophobic TRB CDR3s were found in CXCR3-positive naive cells than in CXCR3-negative naive cells.

It was by 5' RACE with UMI labels that the TRB cDNA libraries were prepared. With the 5' RACE reads reprocessed, TCRdb shows one record per CDR3 protein and no DNA. The sample has some 50,000 distinct CDR3 sequences. Their cognate antigens are unknown. The sample consisted of naive CXCR3+ CD8+ T cells from blood. This sample's subset: CD45RO-CCR7+CD27+CD95- naive CD8+ T cells expressing CXCR3 (TNR3+). Source of these receptors: a human donor in good health. Some clones in this sample may be carry-over from other donors' samples.

The gene calls are TRBV19 and TRBJ2-2; with no DNA, the TCRdb D assignment of TRBD2 cannot be verified. Germline-derived CDR1 and CDR2 are LNHDA and SQIVND (reference sequence). The CDR3 contains 15 residues. CDR3 sequence reads: CASSISGGAGGELFF.

The chain carries TRBV3-1 and TRBJ2-1. The V gene's germline CDR1 is LGHDT and CDR2 YNNKEL (reference sequence). This CDR3 contains 12 residues. CDR3 sequence: CASSQDFNEQFF.

The V gene is TRBV14, the J gene TRBJ2-7. The CDR3 spans 13 residues. Germline lookup yields CDR1 SGHDN and CDR2 FVKESK. CDR3: CASSQILDHEQYF.

The genes are TRBV12-3 or TRBV12-4 and TRBJ2-7. CDR3 size: 14 residues. CDR3 loop: CASSLGLGSYEQYF.

J is TRBJ1-5 and V is TRBV7-8; TCRdb proposes TRBD1, but this gene call is untestable without DNA. Germline values: CDR1 SGHVS, CDR2 FQNEAQ. The CDR3 spans 15 residues. This CDR3 reads CASSPTAYSNRPQHF.

CDR3 region: CASSVGSSGDYEQYF. The chain couples TRBV9 to TRBJ2-7; the D call from TCRdb, TRBD2, cannot be confirmed without DNA. CDR1 SGDLS and CDR2 YYNGEE come from the germline V gene. This CDR3 spans 15 amino acids.

This chain uses TRBV9 with TRBJ2-1; TCRdb indicates TRBD1, and absent DNA this call remains unverified. CDR3 length: 18 residues. The germline CDR1 and CDR2 sequences are SGDLS and YYNGEE. The CDR3: CASSGTQGDPNSYNEQFF. Looking up the rest from reference TRBV9 and TRBJ2-1 gives the full variable domain: DSGVTQTPKHLITATGQRVTLRCSPRSGDLSVYWYQQSLDQGLQFLIQYYNGEERAKGNILERFSAQQFPDLHSELNLSSLELGDSALYFCASSGTQGDPNSYNEQFFGPGTRLTVL.

CDR3 region: CASSDSLTGTSGGTDTQYF. The chain couples TRBV7-6 to TRBJ2-3; TCRdb lists TRBD2, though no DNA is available to test this call. The CDR3 sequence is 19 residues long. Germline CDR1 is SGHVS and CDR2 is FNYEAQ.

This chain uses TRBV6-5 with TRBJ2-1; TCRdb returns TRBD1, unconfirmable since there is no DNA. The CDR3 has 13 amino acids. Per the germline V gene, CDR1 is MNHEY and CDR2 is SVGAGI. The CDR3 sequence is CASRAGALNEQFF.

V gene TRBV20-1 combines with J gene TRBJ2-7; with no DNA, the TCRdb D assignment of TRBD2 cannot be verified. Germline CDR1 DFQATT, CDR2 SNEGSKA (reference sequence). CDR3 length: 15 residues. The CDR3 loop is CSARDNSGESYEQYF.

The chain links TRBV29-1 to TRBJ1-2; the TRBD1 assignment by TCRdb is unverifiable without DNA. Germline V CDR1 and CDR2: SQVTM, ANQGSEA. The CDR3 totals 11 residues. The CDR3 reads CSDGTAYGYTF.

The chain links TRBV7-2 to TRBJ2-7; TCRdb picks TRBD2, but there is no DNA to check that call. Germline V lookup: CDR1 SGHTA, CDR2 FQGNSA. There are 14 residues in the CDR3. This CDR3 reads CASTYLAGAIEQYF. Variable domain in full (rest from reference TRBV7-2 and TRBJ2-7): GAGVSQSPSNKVTEKGKDVELRCDPISGHTALYWYRQSLGQGLEFLIYFQGNSAPDKSGLPSDRFSAERTGGSVSTLTIQRTQQEDSAVYLCASTYLAGAIEQYFGPGTRLTVT.

The chain recombines TRBV7-6 with TRBJ2-3. The germline V gene encodes CDR1 SGHVS and CDR2 FNYEAQ. This CDR3 comprises 13 residues. CDR3 amino acids: CASRETGTDTQYF.